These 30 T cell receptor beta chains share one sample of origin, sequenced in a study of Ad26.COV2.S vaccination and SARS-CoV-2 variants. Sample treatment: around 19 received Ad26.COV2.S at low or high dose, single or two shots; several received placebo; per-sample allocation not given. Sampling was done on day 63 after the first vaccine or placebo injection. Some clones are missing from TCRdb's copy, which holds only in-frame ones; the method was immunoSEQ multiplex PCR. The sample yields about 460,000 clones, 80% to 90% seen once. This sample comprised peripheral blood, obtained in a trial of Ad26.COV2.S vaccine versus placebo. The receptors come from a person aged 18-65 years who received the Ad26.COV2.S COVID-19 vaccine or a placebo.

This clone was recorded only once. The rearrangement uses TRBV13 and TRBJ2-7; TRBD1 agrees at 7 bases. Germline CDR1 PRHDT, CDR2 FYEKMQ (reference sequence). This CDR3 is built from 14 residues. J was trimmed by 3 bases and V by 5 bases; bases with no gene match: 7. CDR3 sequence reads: CASSRTDRDYEQYF. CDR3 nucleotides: TGTGCCAGCAGCCGTACCGACAGGGACTACGAGCAGTACTTC.

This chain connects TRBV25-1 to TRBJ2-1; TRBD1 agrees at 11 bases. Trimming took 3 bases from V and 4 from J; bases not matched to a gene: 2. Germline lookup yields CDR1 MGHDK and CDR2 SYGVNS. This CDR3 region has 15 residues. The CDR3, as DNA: TGTGCCAGCAGTGACGGGACAGGGGGGTACAATGAGCAGTTCTTC. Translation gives CASSDGTGGYNEQFF.

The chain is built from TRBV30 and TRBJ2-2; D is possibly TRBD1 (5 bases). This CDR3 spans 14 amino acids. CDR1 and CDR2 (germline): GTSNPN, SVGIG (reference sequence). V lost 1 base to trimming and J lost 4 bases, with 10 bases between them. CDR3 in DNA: TGTGCCTGGAGTGAGGGGTCAGTCACCGGGGAGCTGTTTTTT. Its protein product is CAWSEGSVTGELFF.

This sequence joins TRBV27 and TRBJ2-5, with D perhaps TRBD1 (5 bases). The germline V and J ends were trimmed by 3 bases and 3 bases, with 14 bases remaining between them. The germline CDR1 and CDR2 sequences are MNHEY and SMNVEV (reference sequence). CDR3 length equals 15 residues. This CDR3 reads CASSFRVSGEETQYF. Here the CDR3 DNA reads TGTGCCAGCAGTTTCAGGGTCTCTGGGGAAGAGACCCAGTACTTC.

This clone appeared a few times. The CDR3 DNA sequence: TGTGCCAGCAGCGGAGGGACAGGGGGAATAAAAGAGACCCAGTACTTC. The encoded protein is CASSGGTGGIKETQYF. The rearrangement joins TRBV9 to TRBJ2-5; 11 bases are shared with TRBD1. V trimming: 3 bases; J trimming: 3 bases; junction bases outside the gene matches: 7. The length of the CDR3 is 16 residues. From germline, CDR1 is SGDLS and CDR2 YYNGEE.

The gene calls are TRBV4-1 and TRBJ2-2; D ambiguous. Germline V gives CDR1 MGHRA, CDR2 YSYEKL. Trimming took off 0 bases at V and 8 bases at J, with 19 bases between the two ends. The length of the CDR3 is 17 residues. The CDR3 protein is CASSQDQTTAPFGELFF. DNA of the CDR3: TGCGCCAGCAGCCAAGATCAAACGACCGCGCCATTTGGGGAGCTGTTTTTT.

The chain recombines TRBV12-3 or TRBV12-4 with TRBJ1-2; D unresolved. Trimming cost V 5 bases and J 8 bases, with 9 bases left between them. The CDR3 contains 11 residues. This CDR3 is CASSHREGYTF. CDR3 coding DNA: TGTGCCAGCAGTCACCGGGAAGGCTACACCTTC.

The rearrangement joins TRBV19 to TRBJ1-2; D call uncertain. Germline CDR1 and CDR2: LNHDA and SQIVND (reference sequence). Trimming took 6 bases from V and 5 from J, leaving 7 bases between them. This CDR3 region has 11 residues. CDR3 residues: CASRMRYGYTF. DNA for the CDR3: TGTGCCAGTAGAATGAGATATGGCTACACCTTC.

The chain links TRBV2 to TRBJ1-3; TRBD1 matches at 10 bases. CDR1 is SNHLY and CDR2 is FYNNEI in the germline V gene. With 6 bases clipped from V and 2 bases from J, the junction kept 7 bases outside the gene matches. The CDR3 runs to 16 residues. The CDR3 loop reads CASSVGQGSTGNTIYF. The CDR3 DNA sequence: TGTGCCAGCAGCGTGGGACAGGGGTCGACTGGAAACACCATATATTTT.

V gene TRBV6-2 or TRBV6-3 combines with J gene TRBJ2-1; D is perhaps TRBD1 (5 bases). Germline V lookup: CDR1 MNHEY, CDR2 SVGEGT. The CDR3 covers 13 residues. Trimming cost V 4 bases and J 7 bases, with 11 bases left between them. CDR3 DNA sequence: TGTGCCAGCAGTTCCCCAGGGCGAAATGAGCAGTTCTTC. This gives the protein CASSSPGRNEQFF.

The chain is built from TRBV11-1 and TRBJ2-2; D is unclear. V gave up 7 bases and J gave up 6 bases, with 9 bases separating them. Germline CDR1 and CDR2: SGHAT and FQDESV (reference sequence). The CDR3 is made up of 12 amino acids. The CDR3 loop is CASTVLAGELFF. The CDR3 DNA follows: TGTGCCAGCACCGTCCTAGCCGGGGAGCTGTTTTTT.

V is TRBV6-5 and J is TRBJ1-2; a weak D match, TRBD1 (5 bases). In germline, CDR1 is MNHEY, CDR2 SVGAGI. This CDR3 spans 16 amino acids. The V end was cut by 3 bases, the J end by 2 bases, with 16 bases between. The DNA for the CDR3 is TGTGCCAGCAGTTATCAGGGTAGTATCCTCAACTATGGCTACACCTTC. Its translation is CASSYQGSILNYGYTF.

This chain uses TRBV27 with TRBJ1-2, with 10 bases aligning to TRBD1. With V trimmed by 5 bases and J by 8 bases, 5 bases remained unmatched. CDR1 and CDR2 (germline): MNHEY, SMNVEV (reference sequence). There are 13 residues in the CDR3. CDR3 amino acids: CASSRQGAPGYTF. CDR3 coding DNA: TGTGCCAGCAGTCGACAGGGGGCGCCCGGCTACACCTTC.

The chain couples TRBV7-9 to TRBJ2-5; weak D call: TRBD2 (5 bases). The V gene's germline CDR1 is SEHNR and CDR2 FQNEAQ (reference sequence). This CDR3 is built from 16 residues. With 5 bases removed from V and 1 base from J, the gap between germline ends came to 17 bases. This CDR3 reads CASSLSAVTTQETQYF. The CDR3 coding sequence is TGTGCCAGCAGCCTCTCAGCGGTAACGACCCAAGAGACCCAGTACTTC.

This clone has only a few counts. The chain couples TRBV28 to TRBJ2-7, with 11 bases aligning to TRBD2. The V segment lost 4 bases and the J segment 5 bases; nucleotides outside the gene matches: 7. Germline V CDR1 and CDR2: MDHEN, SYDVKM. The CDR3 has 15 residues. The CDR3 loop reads CASSSGLAVSDEQYF. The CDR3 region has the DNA TGTGCCAGCAGTTCGGGACTAGCGGTTTCCGACGAGCAGTACTTC.

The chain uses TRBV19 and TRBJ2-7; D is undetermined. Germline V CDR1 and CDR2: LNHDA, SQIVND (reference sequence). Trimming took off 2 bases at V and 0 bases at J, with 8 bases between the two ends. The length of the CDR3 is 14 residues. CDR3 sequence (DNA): TGTGCCAGTAGTATATCGACGGGCTCCTACGAGCAGTACTTC. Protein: CASSISTGSYEQYF.

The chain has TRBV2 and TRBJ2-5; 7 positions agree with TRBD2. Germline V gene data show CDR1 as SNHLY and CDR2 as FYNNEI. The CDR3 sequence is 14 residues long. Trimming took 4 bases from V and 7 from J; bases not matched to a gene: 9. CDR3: CASSVLAAGGTQYF. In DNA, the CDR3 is TGTGCCAGCAGTGTGCTAGCGGCCGGCGGGACCCAGTACTTC. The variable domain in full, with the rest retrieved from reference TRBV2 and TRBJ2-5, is EPEVTQTPSHQVTQMGQEVILRCVPISNHLYFYWYRQILGQKVEFLVSFYNNEISEKSEIFDDQFSVERPDGSNFTLKIRSTKLEDSAMYFCASSVLAAGGTQYFGPGTRLLVL.

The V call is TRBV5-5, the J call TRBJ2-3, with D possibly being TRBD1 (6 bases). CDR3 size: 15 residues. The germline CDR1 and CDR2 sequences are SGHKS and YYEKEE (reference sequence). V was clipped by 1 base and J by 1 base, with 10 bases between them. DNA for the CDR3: TGTGCCAGCAGCTTGCGGACAGACCGCACAGATACGCAGTATTTT. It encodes CASSLRTDRTDTQYF.

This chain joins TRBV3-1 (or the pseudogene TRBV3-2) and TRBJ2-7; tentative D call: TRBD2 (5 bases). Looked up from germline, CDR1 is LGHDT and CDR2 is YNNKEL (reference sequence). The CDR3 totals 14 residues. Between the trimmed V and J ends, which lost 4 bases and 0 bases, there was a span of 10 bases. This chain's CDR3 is CASSRGWDSYEQYF. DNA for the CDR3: TGTGCCAGCAGCCGCGGGTGGGACTCCTACGAGCAGTACTTC.

The CDR3 nucleotides read TGTGCCAGTAGTATATTGCAGGGTCCGGGCAATCAGCCCCAGCATTTT. Residues: CASSILQGPGNQPQHF. This sequence joins TRBV19 and TRBJ1-5; tentatively, D is TRBD1 (5 bases). This CDR3 has 16 residues. Trimming cost V 2 bases and J 2 bases, with 13 bases left between them. Per germline, CDR1 LNHDA and CDR2 SQIVND (reference sequence).

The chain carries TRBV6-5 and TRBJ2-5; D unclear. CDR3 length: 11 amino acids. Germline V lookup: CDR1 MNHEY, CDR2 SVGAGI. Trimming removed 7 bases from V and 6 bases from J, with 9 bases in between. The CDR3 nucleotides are TGTGCCAGCAAGAAAGGACAGACCCAGTACTTC. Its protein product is CASKKGQTQYF.

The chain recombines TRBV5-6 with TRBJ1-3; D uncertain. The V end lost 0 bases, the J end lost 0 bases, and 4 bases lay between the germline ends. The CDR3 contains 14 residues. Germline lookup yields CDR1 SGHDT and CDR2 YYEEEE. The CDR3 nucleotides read TGTGCCAGCAGCTTGGTGGACTCTGGAAACACCATATATTTT. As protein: CASSLVDSGNTIYF.

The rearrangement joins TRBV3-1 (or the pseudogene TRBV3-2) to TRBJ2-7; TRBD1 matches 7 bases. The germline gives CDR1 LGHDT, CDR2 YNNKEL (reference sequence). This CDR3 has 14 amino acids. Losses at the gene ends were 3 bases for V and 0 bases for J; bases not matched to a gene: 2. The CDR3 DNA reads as TGTGCCAGCAGCCACAGACAGGGCTCCTACGAGCAGTACTTC. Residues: CASSHRQGSYEQYF.

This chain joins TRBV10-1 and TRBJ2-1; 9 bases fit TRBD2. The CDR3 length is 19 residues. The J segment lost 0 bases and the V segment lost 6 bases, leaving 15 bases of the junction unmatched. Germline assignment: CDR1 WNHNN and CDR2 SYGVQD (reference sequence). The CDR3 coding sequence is TGCGCCAGCAGGCCTAAGGGGCTAGCGGGGAGAAGCTCCTACAATGAGCAGTTCTTC. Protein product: CASRPKGLAGRSSYNEQFF.

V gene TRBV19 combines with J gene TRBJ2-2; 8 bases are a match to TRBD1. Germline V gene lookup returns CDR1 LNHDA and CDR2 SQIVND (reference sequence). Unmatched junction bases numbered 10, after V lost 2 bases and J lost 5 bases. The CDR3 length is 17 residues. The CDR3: CASSIQENRGYTGELFF. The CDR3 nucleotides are TGTGCCAGTAGTATACAGGAGAACAGGGGGTATACCGGGGAGCTGTTTTTT. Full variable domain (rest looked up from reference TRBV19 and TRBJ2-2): DGGITQSPKYLFRKEGQNVTLSCEQNLNHDAMYWYRQDPGQGLRLIYYSQIVNDFQKGDIAEGYSVSREKKESFPLTVTSAQKNPTAFYLCASSIQENRGYTGELFFGEGSRLTVL.

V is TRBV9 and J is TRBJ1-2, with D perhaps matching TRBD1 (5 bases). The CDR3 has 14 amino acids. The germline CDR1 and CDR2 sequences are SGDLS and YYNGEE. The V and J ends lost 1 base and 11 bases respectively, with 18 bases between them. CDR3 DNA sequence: TGTGCCAGCAGCGTACTCCCTGAGGGGAGGGGATACACCTTC. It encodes CASSVLPEGRGYTF.

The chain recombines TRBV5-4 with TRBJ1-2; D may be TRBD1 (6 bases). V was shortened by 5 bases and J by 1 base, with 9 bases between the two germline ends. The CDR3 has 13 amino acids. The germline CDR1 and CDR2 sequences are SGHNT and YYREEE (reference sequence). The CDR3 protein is CASRQDSNYGYTF. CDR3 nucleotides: TGTGCCAGCAGACAGGACAGTAACTATGGCTACACCTTC.

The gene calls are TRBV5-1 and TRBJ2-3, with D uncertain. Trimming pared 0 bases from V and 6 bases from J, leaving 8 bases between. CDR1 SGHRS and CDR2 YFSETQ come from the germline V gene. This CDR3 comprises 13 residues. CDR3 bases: TGCGCCAGCAGCTTGGTCAGCGAGGATACGCAGTATTTT. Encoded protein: CASSLVSEDTQYF.

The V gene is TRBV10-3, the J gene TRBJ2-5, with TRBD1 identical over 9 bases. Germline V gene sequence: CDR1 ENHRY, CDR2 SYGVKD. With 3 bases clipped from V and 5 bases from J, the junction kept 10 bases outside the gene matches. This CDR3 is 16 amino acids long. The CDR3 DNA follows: TGTGCCATCAGTGATCCCCCACAGGGGGCTGGGGAGACCCAGTACTTC. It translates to CAISDPPQGAGETQYF.

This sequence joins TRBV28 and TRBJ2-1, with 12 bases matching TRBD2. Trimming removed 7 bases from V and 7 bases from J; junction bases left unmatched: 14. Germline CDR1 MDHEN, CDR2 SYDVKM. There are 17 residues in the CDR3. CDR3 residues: CASIRSWTSGISNEQFF. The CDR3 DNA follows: TGTGCCAGCATTCGATCCTGGACTAGCGGGATCTCTAATGAGCAGTTCTTC.